The entry below gives a single T cell receptor (beta chain) sequence along with its context. Its antigen remains unknown. The data were taken from a study of T-cell memory formation after mild COVID-19. General study points: Contracting CD4+ clones sat mainly in CM and EM; CD8+ in EMRA. Some clones that responded were present in memory (sampled pre-infection), which suggests cross-reactive memory joined. The authors did not confirm SARS-CoV-2 specificity of second-wave clones peaking day 37.

TCRdb called the 5' RACE reads again in MiXCR, with one record for every CDR3 protein. Found here are roughly 600,000 distinct CDR3 sequences, under 20% of them singletons; the top ten hold approximately 12%. The junction had 4 bases not matched to a gene; V was cut back by 11 bases and J by 5 bases. The germline CDR1 and CDR2 sequences are KGHSH and LQKENI. CDR3 length: 11 amino acids. The source material was PBMCs or a T cell subset sorted from them (not recorded which). The receptor was isolated from an adult woman who had mild COVID-19 (a few samples of this study predate the infection). Cell type and time point are not known. This chain uses TRBV18 with TRBJ2-5, with 8 nucleotides matching TRBD1. The CDR3 sequence is CAVWTGETQYF. CDR3 nucleotides: TGTGCCGTCTGGACAGGGGAGACCCAGTACTTC.